Listed here are 8 T cell receptor beta chains from one sample, sequenced in a study of cytomegalovirus exposure and HLA in healthy donors. The PCR used 60 Vbeta and 13 Jbeta primers. The table came from immunoSEQ multiplex PCR; TCRdb's copy has only in-frame clones and leaves some out. This sample has 90,000 or so clones, with 55% to 75% found just once. The sequenced sample consisted of PBMCs. The source is a woman aged 45-65 years in good health and CMV-seropositive.

This clone was detected a few times. The chain is built from TRBV28 and TRBJ2-2; 8 bases agree with TRBD1. CDR1 is MDHEN and CDR2 is SYDVKM in the germline V gene. V trimming: 6 bases; J trimming: 3 bases; junction bases outside the gene matches: 3. CDR3 length: 14 amino acids. CDR3 nucleotides: TGTGCCAGCAGACCCAGGGGGCACACCGGGGAGCTGTTTTTT. Protein product: CASRPRGHTGELFF.

The J gene is TRBJ2-5, the V gene TRBV5-1, with TRBD1 matching over 8 bases. Germline V gene data show CDR1 as SGHRS and CDR2 as YFSETQ. V shed 4 bases and J 5 bases; nucleotides not matched to a gene: 7. This CDR3 has 14 amino acids. This chain's CDR3 is CASSQGQGQETQYF. The CDR3 DNA reads as TGCGCCAGCAGCCAAGGACAGGGACAGGAGACCCAGTACTTC.

The CDR3 DNA reads as TGCAGCGTTGCTGAGGGCTCCTACGAGCAGTACTTC. Protein sequence: CSVAEGSYEQYF. V usage is TRBV29-1 and J usage is TRBJ2-7; TRBD2 is a possible D gene (5 bases). The CDR3 spans 12 residues. CDR1 and CDR2 (germline): SQVTM, ANQGSEA. Trimming left V 4 bases short and J 0 bases short, with 7 bases between.

This rearrangement joins TRBV11-2 to TRBJ2-7, with 7 bases fitting TRBD1. After removal of 7 bases from V and 4 bases from J, the junction contained 10 bases not matched to a gene. Germline V gene sequence: CDR1 SGHAT, CDR2 FQNNGV. The CDR3 length is 14 residues. The CDR3 DNA reads TGTGCCAGCAACCCGACAGGGCTTCCGTACGAGCAGTACTTC. It translates to CASNPTGLPYEQYF.

The rearrangement joins TRBV2 to TRBJ2-2; 9 bases align to TRBD1. Germline V gene data show CDR1 as SNHLY and CDR2 as FYNNEI. The CDR3 consists of 14 residues. V lost 8 bases, J lost 0 bases, and 1 base stayed unmatched. This CDR3 reads CASRDRANTGELFF. The CDR3 DNA reads as TGTGCCAGCCGGGACAGGGCGAACACCGGGGAGCTGTTTTTT.

This chain links TRBV9 with TRBJ2-2, with no clear D. Germline V gives CDR1 SGDLS, CDR2 YYNGEE. The V end was cut by 4 bases, the J end by 3 bases, with 10 bases between. The CDR3 is made up of 14 amino acids. The CDR3 loop reads CASSFDLDTGELFF. The CDR3 DNA reads as TGTGCCAGCAGCTTTGACTTGGACACCGGGGAGCTGTTTTTT. The full variable domain, rest sourced from reference TRBV9 and TRBJ2-2, is DSGVTQTPKHLITATGQRVTLRCSPRSGDLSVYWYQQSLDQGLQFLIQYYNGEERAKGNILERFSAQQFPDLHSELNLSSLELGDSALYFCASSFDLDTGELFFGEGSRLTVL.

This clone is a singleton in its sample. The J gene is TRBJ1-5, the V gene TRBV7-9, with 7 bases fitting TRBD1. CDR3 length equals 17 residues. V trimming: 3 bases; J trimming: 4 bases; junction bases outside the gene matches: 12. The V gene's germline CDR1 is SEHNR and CDR2 FQNEAQ (reference sequence). CDR3 residues: CASSFAPPGQINQPQHF. Here the CDR3 DNA reads TGTGCCAGCAGCTTCGCCCCCCCGGGACAGATAAATCAGCCCCAGCATTTT.

This chain connects TRBV5-4 to TRBJ2-3; TRBD2 is a possible D gene (6 bases). V was trimmed by 3 bases and J by 0 bases, leaving 14 bases between them. The CDR3 has 16 residues. Germline CDR1 SGHNT, CDR2 YYREEE (reference sequence). The CDR3 here is CASSSWRRESTDTQYF. The CDR3 DNA reads TGTGCCAGCAGCTCATGGCGACGGGAGAGCACAGATACGCAGTATTTT.